This T cell receptor beta chain was retrieved from a study of blood T cells in healthy people across ages. Across the study: Using template switching, researchers captured about one barcoded beta molecule for each two T cells. Study-wide results and limits: Per million T cells, TCR beta diversity dropped roughly linearly as age increased.

A second PCR of about 6 to 11 cycles used a sample-barcoded 5' primer and a J-beta primer mix. A template-switch adaptor that had 12 random nucleotides put a tag on each cDNA molecule. TCRdb passed the 5' RACE reads through MiXCR, listing each CDR3 protein once. The table includes more than 650,000 distinct CDR3 sequences, 22% detected once. This CDR3 has 14 amino acids. The ends were cut back, 0 bases at V and 3 bases at J, with 9 bases in the middle. Germline V gives CDR1 SGHRS, CDR2 YFSETQ. Of note for this clonotype: Its specificity is unknown.

The gene calls are TRBV5-1 and TRBJ2-5, with D uncertain. The sequence was obtained from a man aged 65 to 79 in good health. The sequencing sample was made of blood. The CDR3 reads CASSLVASKETQYF. The CDR3 region has the DNA TGCGCCAGCAGCTTGGTCGCCAGTAAAGAGACCCAGTACTTC. Full variable domain (outside the CDR3, taken from reference TRBV5-1 and TRBJ2-5): KAGVTQTPRYLIKTRGQQVTLSCSPISGHRSVSWYQQTPGQGLQFLFEYFSETQRNKGNFPGRFSGRQFSNSRSEMNVSTLELGDSALYLCASSLVASKETQYFGPGTRLLVL.